This T cell receptor (beta chain) was observed in a study of human T cells and chemical hapten exposure. Background on the study: Variation in per-sample TCR yields came mainly from small pooled library volume differences.

Time point denoted: healthy volunteer bleed at 2 weeks. Unfractionated whole blood was the source of the extracted total RNA. Individual cDNA molecules had unique molecular identifiers attached to them by the library. From the RACE reads, TCRdb called clonotypes with MiXCR, one entry per CDR3 protein. The repertoire has tens of thousands of distinct CDR3 sequences, around 8.8% of them found once; the top ten carry roughly 3.1%. Trimming stripped 6 bases from V and 3 bases from J, with 7 bases between. This CDR3 comprises 12 residues. This clonotype was sampled from a female donor in good health. Some clones in this sample may be carry-over from other donors' samples. What was sequenced was whole blood. The V and J genes are TRBV12-3 or TRBV12-4 and TRBJ2-3; D ambiguous. The CDR3 DNA follows: TGTGCCAGCAGATCCCCGACAGATACGCAGTATTTT. Amino acid sequence: CASRSPTDTQYF.